The rows below give T cell receptor beta chains drawn from one sample of a study of T cells in localized non-small cell lung cancer. TCRdb keeps only in-frame clones here, not all; method: immunoSEQ multiplex PCR. The data hold 70,000 to 100,000 clones, with approximately 91% observed a single time. Here the sequenced sample was PBMCs, taken before any cancer treatment. These receptors came from a woman aged 35 to 75 with stage II squamous cell lung carcinoma. Each CDR3 is given with its conserved first and last residue. A D gene is named only where the DNA matches it firmly. Not all rows give a size; the values are once, few, many and, for expanded clones, a class.

TRBV19	NA	TRBD2	TRBJ2-1	TGTGCCAGTACTGATGCGTGGGCGGGAGGTAGCAATGAGCAGTTCTTC	CASTDAWAGGSNEQFF
TRBV5-4	NA	NA	TRBJ2-2	TGTGCCAGCAGCTTGGGGACGCAGGATTTCCGCGCTAGGGAGCTGTTTTTT	CASSLGTQDFRARELFF
TRBV5-1	NA	NA	TRBJ1-1	TGCGCCAGCAGCTCCCGGGCCGGTCAGGGAGCTTTCTTT	CASSSRAGQGAFF
TRBV7-9	NA	TRBD1	TRBJ2-2	TGTGCCAGCAGCCAATCCGGGACAGGGATCACCGGGGAGCTGTTTTTT	CASSQSGTGITGELFF
TRBV6-1	NA	TRBD1	TRBJ1-5	TGTGCCAGCAGTACCGGGACAGGAATAAATCAGCCCCAGCATTTT	CASSTGTGINQPQHF
TRBV7-9	NA	NA	TRBJ1-4	TGTGCCAGCAGCTCCGATCTCCGGGGGGCTAATGAAAAACTGTTTTTT	CASSSDLRGANEKLFF
TRBV7-9	NA	TRBD2	TRBJ2-2	TGTGCCAGCAGCTGGGCCGGGACTAGTGGAACCGGGGAGCTGTTTTTT	CASSWAGTSGTGELFF
TRBV19	NA	TRBD1	TRBJ1-4	TGTGCCAGTAGTAAAGGGGGCGCAACTAATGAAAAACTGTTTTTT	CASSKGGATNEKLFF
TRBV28	NA	NA	TRBJ1-1	TGTGCCAGCGTCCGGGGACTTAGCACTGAAGCTTTCTTT	CASVRGLSTEAFF
TRBV7-2	NA	NA	TRBJ2-3	TGTGCCAGCAGCCAAGTAGACGTTTTGGGTACAGATACGCAGTATTTT	CASSQVDVLGTDTQYF
TRBV7-2	NA	TRBD1	TRBJ1-4	TGTGCCAGCAGCTTAGGGTTGACAGGGAATGAAAAACTGTTTTTT	CASSLGLTGNEKLFF
TRBV5-1	NA	NA	TRBJ2-6	TGCGCCAGCAGCTTGATGTCAGGTGCTGGGGCCAACGTCCTGACTTTC	CASSLMSGAGANVLTF
TRBV2	NA	NA	TRBJ2-7	TGTGCCAGCAGTGAATCGGCAGGGCGGGCCGAGCAGTACTTC	CASSESAGRAEQYF
TRBV7-6	NA	TRBD1	TRBJ1-4	TGTGCCAGCAGCTTACGGGACAGGGCCCGTAATGAAAAACTGTTTTTT	CASSLRDRARNEKLFF
TRBV25-1	NA	NA	TRBJ1-1	TGTGCCAGCAGTTTAGCAGGGTTCGCTGAAGCTTTCTTT	CASSLAGFAEAFF
TRBV11-2	NA	TRBD1	TRBJ2-3	TGTGCCAGCAGCTTATGGGACAGGGGGACAGATACGCAGTATTTT	CASSLWDRGTDTQYF
TRBV25-1	NA	TRBD1	TRBJ2-2	TGTGCCAGCAGTGAATGGGCAGGGGGAGTCCTTGGTACCGGGGAGCTGTTTTTT	CASSEWAGGVLGTGELFF
TRBV2	NA	TRBD2	TRBJ2-5	TGTGCCAGCAGTGTAAAACGATTAGCGGGAGGGGGGGAGACCCAGTACTTC	CASSVKRLAGGGETQYF
TRBV5-4	NA	TRBD1	TRBJ1-2	TGTGCCAGCAGCTCGGACGCTGGGACAGGGTGGTTATTTGGAGGCTACACCTTC	CASSSDAGTGWLFGGYTF
TRBV6-1	NA	NA	TRBJ1-1	TGTGCCAGCTCCGAGGAAGGGGGTGAAGCTTTCTTT	CASSEEGGEAFF
TRBV5-1	NA	NA	TRBJ2-7	TGCGCCAGTCGGGACACCTCCTACGAGCAGTACTTC	CASRDTSYEQYF
TRBV5-1	NA	NA	TRBJ1-2	TGCGCCAGCAGCCCCCAGACCGGGTCCCCTATGGGCTACACCTTC	CASSPQTGSPMGYTF
TRBV7-9	NA	NA	TRBJ2-3	TGTGCCAGCAGCCCGGGAGTAGGAGATACGCAGTATTTT	CASSPGVGDTQYF
TRBV30	NA	TRBD1	TRBJ1-3	TGTGCCTGGAACGGACAGGGGGGAAACACCATATATTTT	CAWNGQGGNTIYF
TRBV9	NA	NA	TRBJ2-1	TGTGCCAGCAGCGTAGGGAGATACTGGGCGCGGGCGACGAACAATGAGCAGTTCTTC	CASSVGRYWARATNNEQFF
TRBV28	NA	TRBD1	TRBJ1-6	TGTGCCAGCAGTTCCCTGACAGGGGGTCTTTCACCCCTCCACTTT	CASSSLTGGLSPLHF
TRBV19	few	TRBD1	TRBJ1-5	TGTGCCAGTAGTATGAGACAGGGGGATCAGCCCCAGCATTTT	CASSMRQGDQPQHF
TRBV27	NA	NA	TRBJ2-6	TGTGCCAGCGAACCTTACTCTGGGGCCAACGTCCTGACTTTC	CASEPYSGANVLTF
TRBV5-1	few	NA	TRBJ2-3	TGCGCCAGCAGGCGGGCAGGGACATCTAGCACAGATACGCAGTATTTT	CASRRAGTSSTDTQYF
TRBV10-3	NA	TRBD1	TRBJ1-1	TGTGCCATCAGCCGCGACAGGGCGACTGAAGCTTTCTTT	CAISRDRATEAFF
TRBV14	NA	TRBD2	TRBJ2-3	TGTGCCAGCAGCCAAGGGACTAGCGGGAGGACTAGCACAGATACGCAGTATTTT	CASSQGTSGRTSTDTQYF
TRBV5-6	NA	TRBD2	TRBJ2-7	TGTGCCAGCAGCCCCGACAGCGGGGGGCTCTCCTACGAGCAGTACTTC	CASSPDSGGLSYEQYF
TRBV27	NA	TRBD1	TRBJ1-1	TGTGCCAGCAGTTTCGGACAGGGGAGTGCTGAAGCTTTCTTT	CASSFGQGSAEAFF
TRBV6-1	NA	NA	TRBJ1-5	TGTGCCAGCAGTTTGGGAAGAAGCAATCAGCCCCAGCATTTT	CASSLGRSNQPQHF
TRBV2	NA	NA	TRBJ1-5	TGTGCCAGCGGGGGGGAGGAGCTACAGCCCCAGCATTTT	CASGGEELQPQHF
TRBV5-5	NA	NA	TRBJ2-3	TGTGCCAGCAGCCCGGCCATTACGCAGTATTTT	CASSPAITQYF
TRBV5-4	NA	NA	TRBJ1-6	TGTGCCAGCAGCTTGGTGGGCGGAATCAATTCACCCCTCCACTTT	CASSLVGGINSPLHF
TRBV11-2	NA	NA	TRBJ2-2	TGTGCCAGTGTCTCCGGACCGAACACCGGGGAGCTGTTTTTT	CASVSGPNTGELFF
TRBV27	NA	NA	TRBJ2-2	TGTGCCAGCAGTTTATGGCAGGGGAACACCGGGGAGCTGTTTTTT	CASSLWQGNTGELFF